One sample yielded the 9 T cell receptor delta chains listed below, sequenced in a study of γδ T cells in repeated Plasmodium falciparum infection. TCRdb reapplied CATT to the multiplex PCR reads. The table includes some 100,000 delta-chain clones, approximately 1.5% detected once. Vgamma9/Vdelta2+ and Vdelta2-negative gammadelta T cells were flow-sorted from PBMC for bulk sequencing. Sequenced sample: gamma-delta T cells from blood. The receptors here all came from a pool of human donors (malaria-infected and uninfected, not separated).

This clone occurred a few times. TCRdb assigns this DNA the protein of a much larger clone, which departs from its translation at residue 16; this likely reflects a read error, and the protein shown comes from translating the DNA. The CDR3 coding sequence is TGTGCTCTTGGGGAACCGACGACTCCGTACGGATACACCGATAAACCCATCTTT. This translates into CALGEPTTPYGYTDKPIF. The V gene is listed as TRDV1; no J gene was called; the table calls TRDD3, which could not be checked here. This CDR3 spans 18 amino acids. The V gene's germline CDR1 is TSWWSYY and CDR2 QGS.

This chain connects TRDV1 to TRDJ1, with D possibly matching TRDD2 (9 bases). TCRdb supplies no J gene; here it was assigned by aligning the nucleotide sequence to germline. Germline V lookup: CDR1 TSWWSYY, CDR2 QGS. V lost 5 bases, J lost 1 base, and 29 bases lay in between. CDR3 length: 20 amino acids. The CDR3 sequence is CALGKVPSYSILGVTDKLIF. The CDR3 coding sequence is TGTGCTCTTGGGAAGGTCCCTTCCTACTCTATACTGGGGGTCACCGATAAACTCATCTTT.

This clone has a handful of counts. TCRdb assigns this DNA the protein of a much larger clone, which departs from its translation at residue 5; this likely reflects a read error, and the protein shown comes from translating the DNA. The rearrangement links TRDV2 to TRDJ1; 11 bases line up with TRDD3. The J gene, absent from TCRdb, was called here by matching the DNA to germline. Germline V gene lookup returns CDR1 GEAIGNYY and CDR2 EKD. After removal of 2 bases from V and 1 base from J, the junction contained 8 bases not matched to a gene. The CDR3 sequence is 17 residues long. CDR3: CACDRLLGDISTDKLIF. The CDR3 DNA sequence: TGTGCCTGTGACAGGTTACTGGGGGATATATCCACCGATAAACTCATCTTT.

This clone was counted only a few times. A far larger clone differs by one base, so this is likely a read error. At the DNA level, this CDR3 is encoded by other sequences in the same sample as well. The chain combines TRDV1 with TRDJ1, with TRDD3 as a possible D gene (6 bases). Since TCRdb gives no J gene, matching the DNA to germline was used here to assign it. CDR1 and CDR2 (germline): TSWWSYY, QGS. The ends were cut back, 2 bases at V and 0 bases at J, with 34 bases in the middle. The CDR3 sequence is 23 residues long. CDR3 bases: TGTGCTCTTGGGGAAGTTCTGGCTCCCCTTGGGGGGTACCCTGGGCCCTACACCGATAAACTCATCTTT. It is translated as CALGEVLAPLGGYPGPYTDKLIF.

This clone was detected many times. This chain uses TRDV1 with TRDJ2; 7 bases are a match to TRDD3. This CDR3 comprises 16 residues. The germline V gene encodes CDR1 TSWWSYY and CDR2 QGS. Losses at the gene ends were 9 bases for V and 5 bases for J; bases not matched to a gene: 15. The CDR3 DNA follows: TGTGCTCTCCACGGGGGATTTTTTTGGGCCACAGCACAACTCTTCTTT. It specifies CALHGGFFWATAQLFF.

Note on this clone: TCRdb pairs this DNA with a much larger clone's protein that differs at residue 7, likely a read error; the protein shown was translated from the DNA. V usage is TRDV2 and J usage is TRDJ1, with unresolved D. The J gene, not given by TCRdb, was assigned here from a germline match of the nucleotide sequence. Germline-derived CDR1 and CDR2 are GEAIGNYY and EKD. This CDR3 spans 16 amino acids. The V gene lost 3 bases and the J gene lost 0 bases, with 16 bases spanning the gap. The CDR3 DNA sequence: TGTGCCTGTGACTACGCTGAGGGCTATTACACCGATAAACTCATCTTT. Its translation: CACDYAEGYYTDKLIF.

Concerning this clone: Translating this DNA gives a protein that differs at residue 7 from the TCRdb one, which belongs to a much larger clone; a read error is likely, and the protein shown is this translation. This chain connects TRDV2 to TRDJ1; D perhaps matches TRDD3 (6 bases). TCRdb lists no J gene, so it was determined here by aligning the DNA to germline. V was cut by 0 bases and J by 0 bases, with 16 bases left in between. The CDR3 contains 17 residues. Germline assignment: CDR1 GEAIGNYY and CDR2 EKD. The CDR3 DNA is TGTGCCTGTGACACCGGGGCACGCCCTGGGGACACCGATAAACTCATCTTT. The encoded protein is CACDTGARPGDTDKLIF.

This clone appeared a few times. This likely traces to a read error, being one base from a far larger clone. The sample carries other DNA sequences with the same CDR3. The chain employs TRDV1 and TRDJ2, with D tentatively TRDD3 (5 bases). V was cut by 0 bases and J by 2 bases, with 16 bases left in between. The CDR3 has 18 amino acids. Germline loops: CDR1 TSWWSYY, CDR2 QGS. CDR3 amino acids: CALGELDRGLSLTAQLFF. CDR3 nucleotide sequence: TGTGCTCTTGGGGAACTAGACCGGGGGTTATCCTTGACAGCACAACTCTTCTTT.

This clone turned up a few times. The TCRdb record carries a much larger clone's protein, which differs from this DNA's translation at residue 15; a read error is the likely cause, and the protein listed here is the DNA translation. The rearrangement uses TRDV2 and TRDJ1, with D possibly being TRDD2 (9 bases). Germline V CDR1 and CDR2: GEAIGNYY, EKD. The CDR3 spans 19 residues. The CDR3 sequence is CACDIVLPTGDTHTVKLIF. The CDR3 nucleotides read TGTGCCTGTGACATTGTCCTTCCTACCGGGGATACCCACACCGTTAAACTCATCTTT.